The rows below give T cell receptor beta chains drawn from one sample of a study of CXCR3-negative and CXCR3-positive naive CD8 T cells. TCRdb reanalyzed the 5' RACE reads and collapses them to one entry per CDR3 protein, without DNA. The table lists around 120,000 distinct CDR3 sequences. Sequenced material: naive CXCR3+ CD8+ T cells from blood. These receptors came from a human donor in good health. Some clones in this sample may be carry-over from other donors' samples. The CDR3 runs from the conserved cysteine through the conserved F or W.

J | V | CDR3
TRBJ2-5 | TRBV29-1 | CSVEELAQSQETQYF
TRBJ1-2 | TRBV29-1 | CSVDSPRAGGYTF
TRBJ2-1 | TRBV14 | CASSLRQGRYNEQFF
TRBJ1-5 | TRBV7-9 | CASSLGTENNQPQHF
TRBJ2-7 | TRBV29-1 | CSVEGLSYEQYF
TRBJ2-1 | TRBV6-6 | CASSLLIGEQFF
TRBJ2-3 | TRBV5-1 | CASSLVRGGFDADTQYF
TRBJ1-1 | TRBV9 | CASSTEGQGGGAFF
TRBJ2-7 | TRBV4-3 | CASSHPDSYEQYF
TRBJ2-1 | TRBV5-1 | CASSLVGTGAYNEQFF
TRBJ2-7 | TRBV12-3/TRBV12-4 | CASSLPGGASYEQYF
TRBJ1-1 | TRBV19 | CASTYWGTGDTEAFF
TRBJ2-7 | TRBV5-1 | CASKDGGSYEQYF
TRBJ2-7 | TRBV29-1 | CSVTGRGGEQYF
TRBJ2-7 | TRBV6-2/TRBV6-3 | CASSYSLIADEQYF
TRBJ2-3 | TRBV9 | CASSDDYGSDTQYF
TRBJ2-5 | TRBV29-1 | CSVYASREETQYF
TRBJ1-1 | TRBV12-3/TRBV12-4 | CASSLVPSPAEAFF
TRBJ2-1 | TRBV5-1 | CASSADREAYNEQFF
TRBJ2-1 | TRBV29-1 | CSVEQGAYNEQFF
TRBJ2-1 | TRBV27 | CASSATSGPYNEQFF
TRBJ1-2 | TRBV6-2/TRBV6-3 | CASSPPTNAYGYTF
TRBJ1-1 | TRBV7-3 | CASSLTGSKGTEAFF
TRBJ2-5 | TRBV6-2/TRBV6-3 | CASSYGRRYLQETQYF
TRBJ2-1 | TRBV29-1 | CGVEDGDEQFF
TRBJ2-1 | TRBV19 | CASSIGSSKSSYNEQFF
TRBJ2-7 | TRBV28 | CASSFGTTYEQYF
TRBJ2-7 | TRBV7-2 | CASSSAGGLNEQYF
TRBJ2-7 | TRBV7-9 | CASSFNLRTGDSYEQYF
TRBJ2-2 | TRBV5-1 | CASSFGQGGTGELFF
TRBJ2-7 | TRBV7-9 | CASSSPGQGFYEQYF
TRBJ1-5 | TRBV7-9 | CASSSQGASNQPQHF
TRBJ2-7 | TRBV27 | CASKWDIDAYEQYF
TRBJ1-2 | TRBV5-6 | CASSLGSSYGYTF
TRBJ2-6 | TRBV7-9 | CASSLGSGTVSGANVLTF
TRBJ2-7 | TRBV7-9 | CASTPGASGGSYEQYF
TRBJ2-6 | TRBV20-1 | CSASTGYFGANVLTF
TRBJ1-1 | TRBV7-9 | CASIQGGALDTEAFF
TRBJ2-3 | TRBV11-2 | CASSLNIRVPPDTQYF
TRBJ2-5 | TRBV27 | CATSGGGETQYF
TRBJ2-7 | TRBV28 | CASSINSQGAFYEQYF
TRBJ2-3 | TRBV15 | CATSSYAGISTDTQYF
TRBJ2-1 | TRBV29-1 | CSVETGGWNEQFF
TRBJ2-7 | TRBV14 | CASSQERDSYEQYF
TRBJ2-2 | TRBV7-9 | CASSPLAGVGTGELFF
TRBJ2-1 | TRBV21-1 | CASSKWRQVTYNEQFF
TRBJ2-7 | TRBV7-8 | CASSLGRGGLFEQYF
TRBJ2-5 | TRBV29-1 | CSPRDRGTQYF